The rows below give T cell receptor beta chains drawn from one sample of a study of blood T cell repertoires in COVID-19. Measured with immunoSEQ multiplex PCR; TCRdb has only the in-frame clones, and not every one. Of roughly 200,000 clones listed, roughly 89% are singletons. Source material: PBMCs or T cells enriched from blood (not recorded which). Source of these receptors: a woman aged 40 to 50 with acute COVID-19. The CDR3 runs from the conserved cysteine through the conserved F or W. Each record gives: D gene, V gene, clone size, J gene, CDR3 DNA, CDR3 protein. The D gene is left open where the match is weak. Size tells how often a clone was seen (once, few, many) or the class of an expanded clone, and some rows leave it out.

NA	TRBV27	few	TRBJ1-6	TGTGCCAGCAGTTTCCAGATGAGGGAATCCTATAATTCACCCCTCCACTTT	CASSFQMRESYNSPLHF
NA	TRBV5-4	NA	TRBJ1-2	TGTGCCAGCAGCTCCCAGGGATCCGTTCTAGCTAACTATGGCTACACCTTC	CASSSQGSVLANYGYTF
TRBD2	TRBV19	NA	TRBJ2-3	TGTGCCAGTAGTATCTCGGGCGGGAGGGCTGGCACAGATACGCAGTATTTT	CASSISGGRAGTDTQYF
TRBD2	TRBV2	NA	TRBJ2-7	TGTGCCAGCAGCGTAGAACGGCGGGGGGAGCAGTACTTC	CASSVERRGEQYF
TRBD1	TRBV27	NA	TRBJ2-6	TGTGCCAGCAGTTCCTCAGGGGGCGGCCAAGGTGGGGCCAACGTCCTGACTTTC	CASSSSGGGQGGANVLTF
TRBD1	TRBV6-5	NA	TRBJ2-2	TGTGCCAGCAGCCTACAGGGGGCGCGGACCGGGGAGCTGTTTTTT	CASSLQGARTGELFF
NA	TRBV7-6	NA	TRBJ2-1	TGTGCCAGCAGCCCCATCCGGGGTGAGCAGTTCTTC	CASSPIRGEQFF
TRBD2	TRBV18	NA	TRBJ2-2	TGTGCCAGCTCACCACCGAGGCTAGCGGACTCCGGGGAGCTGTTTTTT	CASSPPRLADSGELFF
NA	TRBV3-1/TRBV3-2	NA	TRBJ2-3	TGTGCCAGCAGCCAAGATACTACCAGCACAGATACGCAGTATTTT	CASSQDTTSTDTQYF
TRBD2	TRBV29-1	NA	TRBJ2-2	TGCAGCGTTACTAGCGGGAGGGGGTCCGGGGAGCTGTTTTTT	CSVTSGRGSGELFF
TRBD1	TRBV18	NA	TRBJ2-3	TGTGCCAGCTCACCCTCCGCCAGGGGGCCCACAGATACGCAGTATTTT	CASSPSARGPTDTQYF